This TCR beta chain was obtained from a study of CD8 T cells in ankylosing spondylitis. Findings and caveats of the study: Peripheral blood held disease-linked clones only at relatively low frequency, and these were CD8+. Among TCR beta sequences, a motif of under ten highly homologous variants appeared characteristic of ankylosing spondylitis blood. Disease-associated clones were reportedly significantly overrepresented in matched ankylosing spondylitis synovial fluid.

On this clonotype: The antigen is unknown.

Trimming pared 4 bases from V and 7 bases from J, leaving 16 bases between. Germline V gene lookup returns CDR1 LGHNA and CDR2 YSLEER. The length of the CDR3 is 14 residues. Quantitative 5'-RACE with molecular barcodes generated TCR beta libraries. TCRdb independently ran MiXCR on the 5' RACE reads; one entry per CDR3 protein. In the table there are about 500,000 distinct CDR3 sequences, 5.3% of which are singletons. The V call is TRBV4-3, the J call TRBJ1-2, with D possibly being TRBD1 (5 bases). The receptor was isolated from a male donor with ankylosing spondylitis. Sequencing was carried out using blood, either unsorted or a sorted T cell fraction (not recorded which). This CDR3 is CASSPPRVRGGYTF. The DNA for the CDR3 is TGCGCCAGCAGCCCACCCAGGGTAAGGGGTGGCTACACCTTC.